This paragraph reports one TCR beta chain. The sample originates from a study of identical twins. One entry per CDR3 protein, called by TCRdb with MiXCR from the 5' RACE reads. In the table there are approximately 700,000 distinct CDR3 sequences, 15% to 20% of which are singletons. These data were also filed under a second study, of T cells expressing NK-cell markers.

The receptor comes from a woman in her late teens or twenties in good health. The sequencing sample was made of PBMCs.

CDR3 protein: CSARVFSLHNEQFF. CDR3 nucleotide sequence: TGCAGTGCTAGAGTCTTCTCTTTGCACAATGAGCAGTTCTTC. V gene TRBV20-1 combines with J gene TRBJ2-1; D is unclear. The CDR3 runs 14 residues. The V end was cut by 1 base, the J end by 5 bases, with 12 bases between. Germline lookup yields CDR1 DFQATT and CDR2 SNEGSKA (reference sequence).